The present entry profiles one TCR beta chain with its context. The antigen remains unidentified. The treatment here: oral pan-JAK inhibitor, 5-10 mg twice daily. This entry is derived from a study of CD8+ T cells in alopecia areata. Study-wide points: It was lesional scalp, especially alopecia totalis/universalis, that showed higher clonality than normal scalp.

RNA was isolated and reverse transcribed to cDNA, the sequencing template. Some clones are missing from TCRdb's copy, which holds only in-frame ones; the method was immunoSEQ multiplex PCR. The sample gives about 210,000 clones, 64% of which show up once; roughly 4.2% is in the top ten. Germline lookup yields CDR1 MGHRA and CDR2 YSYEKL. CDR3 length: 16 residues. V lost 0 bases, J lost 10 bases, and 11 bases stayed unmatched. This TCR derives from a human donor with alopecia areata. The material sequenced was CD4+ T cells sorted from blood, taken at week 4, from a patient treated with tofacitinib. The J gene is TRBJ1-1, the V gene TRBV4-1; 10 bases map to TRBD1. The CDR3 DNA reads TGCGCCAGCAGCCAAGATCGGGGACAGGGGATAGGGGCAGCTTTCTTT. Its protein is CASSQDRGQGIGAAFF.